This T cell receptor (beta chain) was sequenced in a study of blood T cell repertoires in COVID-19. Study details: Donors in the United States, Italy and Spain gave samples during acute or convalescent COVID-19. T cells, B-cell-depleted T cells, or PBMCs provided the cDNA or gDNA that served as material.

This CDR3 has 14 residues. The germline gives CDR1 MNHNS, CDR2 SASEGT. Deletions cut 1 base from V and 8 bases from J, with 11 bases between. The table came from immunoSEQ multiplex PCR; TCRdb's copy has only in-frame clones and leaves some out. There are 200,000 to 300,000 clones in the sample; about four fifths occur only once, and 6.5% to 9% lies in the top ten. The sequenced sample consisted of peripheral blood. The receptor's source is a woman older than 75 with COVID-19, enrolled during active disease. The rearrangement joins TRBV6-1 to TRBJ1-4; D is unclear. The chain's CDR3 is CASSEGLGGEKLFF. The CDR3 nucleotides are TGTGCCAGCAGTGAAGGTCTCGGCGGCGAAAAACTGTTTTTT.